This T cell receptor (beta chain) was sequenced during a study of post-analysis software for immune sequencing data. Across the study: Relapsing-remitting, secondary progressive and progressive-relapsing forms of multiple sclerosis all featured among disease courses. Study observations and caveats: Diversity measured as normalized Chao1 was significantly lower in multiple sclerosis patients than in controls. Included in a set of about five TRBV segments more frequent in patients than controls were TRBV5-6, TRBV5-1 and TRBV20-1.

This CDR3 contains 13 residues. The V gene's germline CDR1 is SGHTA and CDR2 FQGNSA. Unique molecular identifiers had been added to the TCR beta cDNA libraries. Yield was some 500,000 cDNA molecules from roughly 0.93 to 9.6 million T cells. MiXCR, applied by TCRdb to the PCR reads, yields one record per CDR3 protein. The repertoire holds about 260,000 distinct CDR3 sequences, with 35% to 45% as singletons. In the case of this clonotype: No antigen is known for it. One end of the junction varies from germline; a read error may be responsible.

The sample taken for sequencing was blood. V usage is TRBV7-2 and J usage is TRBJ2-1, with TRBD2 as a possible D gene (6 bases). Judging by the DNA end, TRBJ2-7 fits better; the J call may be wrong. This TCR came from a girl aged 10 to 17 with multiple sclerosis. Written as DNA, the CDR3 is TGTGTCAGCAGCTTAGCGCGGGGCAATGAGCAGTACTTC. As protein: CVSSLARGNEQYF.